This TCR beta chain was sequenced in a study of T cell responses to AZD1222 COVID-19 vaccine. The study's findings and limits: At study baseline, merely roughly 6 AZD1222 recipients were seropositive. Among vaccine-associated CD4 TCRs, coverage spanned spike, with dominance at 160-218 and 743-854.

This CDR3 is built from 17 residues. J gave up 0 bases and V 3 bases, and 5 bases lay outside the gene matches. Germline V lookup: CDR1 LNHDA, CDR2 SQIVND (reference sequence). TCRdb keeps only in-frame clones here, not all; method: immunoSEQ multiplex PCR. The table includes 140,000 or so clones, approximately 88% detected once. On this clone: Its antigen remains unknown.

The sample consisted of peripheral blood, taken 28 days after the second dose of the MenACWY control vaccine. The chain is built from TRBV19 and TRBJ2-1; 10 positions match TRBD2. This TCR was sampled from an adult who received the MenACWY meningococcal vaccine as a control. The CDR3 DNA is TGTGCCAGTAGTATTCGGACTAGCGGCTTCTCCTACAATGAGCAGTTCTTC. This gives the protein CASSIRTSGFSYNEQFF.